The clone carrying this T cell receptor (beta chain) showed up just a few times. What it binds is not known. MiXCR was run by TCRdb on the 5' RACE reads, yielding one entry per CDR3 protein. This sample has around 450,000 distinct CDR3 sequences, with roughly 20% found just once. The data derive from a study of T-cell memory formation after mild COVID-19. Overall study findings and caveats: SARS-CoV-2 specificity was not confirmed for second-wave clones peaking on day 37. Of the contracting clones, CD4+ ones lay mainly in CM and EM, and CD8+ ones in EMRA. Clones that got smaller from day 15 to 85 had even CD4/CD8, while clones growing later tipped toward CD4+.

CDR1 is DFQATT, CDR2 SNEGSKA, per germline (reference sequence). There are 15 residues in the CDR3. The germline V and J ends were trimmed by 1 base and 4 bases, with 17 bases remaining between them. The origin of this receptor is an adult woman who had mild COVID-19 (a few samples of this study predate the infection). Cell type and time point are not known. The rearrangement joins TRBV20-1 to TRBJ2-7; D perhaps matches TRBD1 (6 bases). The sequenced sample was PBMCs or a T cell subset sorted from them (not recorded which). CDR3 amino acids: CSARGLRDIGYEQYF. In DNA, the CDR3 is TGCAGTGCTAGAGGCCTCCGGGACATTGGTTACGAGCAGTACTTC.